The subject of this entry is one T cell receptor (beta chain). This clone was observed a single time. The antigen this receptor binds is unknown. No much larger clone is present one base from it, and per-base qualities are unavailable. This sample is drawn from a study of cytomegalovirus exposure and HLA in healthy donors (dated 2017 in TCRdb). Broadly, across the study: An earlier analysis of 587 of the donors reported roughly 300 Gb of sequence data and around 120 million unique TCR beta sequences obtained from about 179 million T cells. All discovery cohort repertoires had been generated on a single sequencing platform. The later analysis used no new phenotypic data to find candidate immune exposures, relying instead on TCR beta sequences and their occurrence across donors. To decide whether each TCR beta V gene segment behaved as functional or pseudogenic, an earlier analysis of over 500 of the donors relied on high-throughput TCR beta sequencing. Around 300 gigabases of sequencing data and 70 million to 85 million unique TCR sequences were included in an early release covering several hundred HLA-typed donors. The number of typed donors differed by locus: about 629-630 for A, B, C, DRB1 and DQB1; 522 for DQA1; 606 for DPA1; and about 450 for DPB1. The T cell repertoires of 550 to 850 subjects were profiled by immunosequencing and related to cytomegalovirus serostatus. On average, around 240,000 unique TCR beta nucleotide sequences were sequenced per donor among a few hundred genotyped donors of the cohort, with roughly 18% of those sequences being non-productive. In addition to the first cohort of around 670 subjects, a separate validation cohort of 120 different subjects was used. To predict cytomegalovirus infection status, the study combined high-throughput TCR immunosequencing, statistical association of individual TCRs with disease status, and machine learning. Genome-wide SNP genotypes for about three fifths of the roughly 670 donors were used in a later genetic analysis, which treated that subset as a discovery cohort. A later analysis re-analyzed previously published TCR beta repertoires from 600 to 850 donors and added high-resolution HLA genotyping to study TCR occurrence patterns. The study was designed to test whether signatures of past pathogen exposure could be identified by cataloging public T cell receptors. The genetic ancestry cluster associated with self-reported Caucasian donors included around 76% of the 398 genotyped donors. Four or five DR-DQ haplotypes were handled as single units for association and clustering because linkage in the cohort was strong. HLA typing covered class I and class II loci at four-digit resolution. Donor age, sex, ethnicity and CMV serostatus were compiled alongside the repertoire data.

Libraries were prepared through the immunoSEQ multiplex PCR assay. The multiplex PCR relied on a mix of 60 forward primers for TCR Vbeta segments and 13 reverse primers for TCR Jbeta segments. A multiplex PCR assay on genomic DNA amplified the CDR3 region of rearranged TCR beta genes. The Illumina HiSeq System was used to sequence the amplified TCR beta libraries as 87-base-pair reads. Turning to the authors' computational methods: Across the 500 to 700 repertoires, a later analysis counted approximately 75 million unique TCR beta chains, 8.5 million to 12 million of which were shared by at least two donors. Raw reads were error-corrected and collapsed into unique sequences with a nearest-neighbor algorithm that merged closely related sequences to remove PCR and sequencing errors. To assign V, D and J gene segments, CDR3 sequences were aligned to IMGT reference sequences. For a sequence to be retained, a match of at least six nucleotides was required to both a V gene segment and a J gene segment. Rearrangements were called productive when the CDR3 lacked stop codons and stayed in frame with V and J; all others were non-productive. Following IMGT convention, CDR3 was defined as the stretch from the second conserved V-encoded cysteine to the conserved J-encoded phenylalanine. In an earlier analysis of 500 to 650 of the donors, sequences lacking an unambiguous match to a single V gene segment were excluded. An earlier analysis of 587 of the donors classified V segments as functional when productive rearrangements were above 56.7% and as segregating when the standard deviation between donors was above 5%. A statistical classification framework was built to diagnose cytomegalovirus status from the catalog of TCR beta chain sequences. In a later analysis, V and J genes were assigned by comparing TCR nucleotide sequences against IMGT/GENE-DB human TR gene sequences. Using the TCRdist pipeline, a later analysis assigned CDR3 sequences along with most-parsimonious VDJ recombination scenarios. A later analysis defined each TCR beta chain by its CDR3 amino acid sequence plus V-gene family, and excluded reads lacking a unique V-gene family. In a later analysis, several hundred highly shared, low-generation-probability nucleotide sequences were removed to address suspected cross-contamination and a sequencing artifact. In a later analysis, a clonal expansion index for each public chain was calculated from normalized within-repertoire ranks of inferred template counts. Generation probabilities in a later analysis came from a VDJ recombination model fitted to out-of-frame rearrangements, and those results were checked against IGoR. In a later analysis, hypergeometric tests were used to score TCR-TCR, TCR-HLA and TCR-CMV co-occurrence, with a repertoire-size bias correction applied to TCR pairs. In a later analysis, false discovery rates were estimated by permuting HLA or CMV assignments 20 times. A later analysis grouped co-occurring TCRs with DBSCAN, adding TCRdist sequence similarity when clustering within HLA-allele-positive subsets. For co-occurrence clustering, repertoires with fewer than 30,000 or more than 120,000 public chains were excluded, along with about five repertoires with anomalous nucleotide sharing. TCRdb took this table from immuneACCESS and kept in-frame rearrangements with V and J called. Such tables lack part of the clones; where checked against another copy, unresolved V genes explain under half of the gap, and the rest is unexplained. V and J calls and clone size are copied from that table; D and trimming were computed from the DNA. Present in this sample are some 57,000 clones, around 89% of which were seen just once. The ten largest clones represent about 1.6% of the sample.

Paper-wide results and their limitations: Correlated functional status among segregating V segments might be attributable to linkage disequilibrium, but an unknown experimental factor could not be ruled out. The only immune exposure information available for the cohort was CMV serostatus. The authors suggested that the approach could potentially be extended to other disease states and immunological phenotypes. Fewer than 20 rarely observed V segments, including chromosome 9 orphons, were excluded from the earlier analysis of several hundred of the donors because counts were too low. The sequencing pipeline was judged likely to have produced a cluster of highly shared sequence variants as a technical artifact. A later analysis found that most CMV-associated TCR beta chains appeared HLA-restricted, with HLA associations seemingly driven largely by CMV exposure. In a later analysis, TCR association rates were found to vary across HLA loci, with the most associated TCRs seen for DRB1 alleles and the fewest for HLA-C alleles. Most TCR sequences were observed very rarely across donors, whereas some public TCRs were present in many individuals. Because HLA typing was missing for some donors at each locus, association tests included only the typed subset. A total of 150 to 200 TCR beta chains were listed by the study as associated with cytomegalovirus. Some IMGT-functional V segments, including TRBV6-2 and TRBV6-3, could not be distinguished by the 87-base-pair reads and were therefore excluded. Roughly uniform sequencing depth across donors was assumed in presence/absence analyses, although this assumption may not hold. In a later analysis, HLA-associated TCR beta chains showed more clonal expansion and lower generation probabilities than non-associated chains that were equally common. At a false discovery rate of 0.05, a later analysis linked 15,000 to 20,000 TCR beta sequences to specific HLA alleles. Broadly in line with IMGT annotations, most TCR beta V segments showed up in productive rearrangements about 87% or about 30% of the time in an earlier analysis of 587 of the donors. In a later analysis, several top co-occurrence clusters were reported to appear linked to parvovirus B19, influenza, CMV and Epstein-Barr virus. A few of the identified cytomegalovirus-associated TCR beta chains were confirmed in vitro to be specific for cytomegalovirus antigens. Only TCR beta chains were sequenced in this cohort, and the absence of alpha or paired-chain data limited detectable features. When HLA alleles, especially DR and DQ, strongly co-occurred, TCR associations were difficult to assign to individual alleles. Compared with the 666-donor mean, donors in an Asian-associated ancestry cluster had fewer N-insertions in productive TCRs, according to a later genetic analysis. In a later genetic analysis, a missense DCLRE1C variant was associated with V-gene and J-gene trimming of TCR beta chains, and the association was replicated in an independent cohort. A further reported finding was that TCR beta sequences accurately predicted the HLA-A and HLA-B alleles for most subjects in the first cohort. In both the original and validation cohorts, the classifier was reported to diagnose cytomegalovirus status with high specificity and sensitivity.

For CDR1 and CDR2, the germline V gene (reference sequence) lists DFQATT and SNEGSKA. Its CDR3 holds 11 amino acids, cysteine through phenylalanine. Just the 33-base CDR3 DNA is kept, in frame starting at base 1. V gives up 2 bases and J gives up 6 bases, and the segment between their germline ends measures 8 bases. The cohort comprised some 730 healthy bone marrow donors. At the time of sampling, every cohort member was nominally healthy, though immune exposures that went unrecorded were likely present. The donor was CMV seropositive and was included in the group of 290 or so seropositive cohort members. A peripheral blood sample was collected from each donor, and TCR beta sequencing was performed on peripheral blood mononuclear cells. Genomic DNA extraction from the blood cell samples was performed with the Qiagen DNeasy Blood Extraction Kit.

In this chain, TRBV20-1 is recombined with TRBJ2-7; confidence is insufficient to name the D gene. Material for sequencing was PBMCs. The origin of this receptor is a man younger than 45 in good health and CMV-seropositive. The DNA reads TGCAGTGCTAGACTAGAGCGCGAGCAGTACTTC. Its product reads: CSARLEREQYF.